Included here is one T cell receptor beta chain sequence, with context. Time point reported: baseline pretreatment blood. Noted treatment: 15 Gy SBRT to primary tumor, nephrectomy 4 weeks later. The data are from a study of radiation and T cells in renal cell carcinoma. This CDR3 contains 18 residues. CDR1 is LNHDA, CDR2 SQIVND, per germline (reference sequence). The J segment lost 6 bases and the V segment lost 4 bases, leaving 16 bases of the junction unmatched. The data were produced by immunoSEQ multiplex PCR, yet TCRdb's version contains in-frame clones alone and is incomplete. The sample consists of about 160,000 clones, about 87% of them appearing once.

The rearrangement uses TRBV19 and TRBJ1-5; 9 bases match TRBD1. This receptor was obtained from a woman in her seventies with renal cell carcinoma. Sequences were derived from blood, sampled from a patient whose treatment included radiotherapy and nephrectomy. The CDR3 protein is CASSTRQGGSKGGQPQHF. The CDR3 coding sequence is TGTGCCAGTAGTACGCGACAGGGGGGCTCTAAGGGAGGTCAGCCCCAGCATTTT.